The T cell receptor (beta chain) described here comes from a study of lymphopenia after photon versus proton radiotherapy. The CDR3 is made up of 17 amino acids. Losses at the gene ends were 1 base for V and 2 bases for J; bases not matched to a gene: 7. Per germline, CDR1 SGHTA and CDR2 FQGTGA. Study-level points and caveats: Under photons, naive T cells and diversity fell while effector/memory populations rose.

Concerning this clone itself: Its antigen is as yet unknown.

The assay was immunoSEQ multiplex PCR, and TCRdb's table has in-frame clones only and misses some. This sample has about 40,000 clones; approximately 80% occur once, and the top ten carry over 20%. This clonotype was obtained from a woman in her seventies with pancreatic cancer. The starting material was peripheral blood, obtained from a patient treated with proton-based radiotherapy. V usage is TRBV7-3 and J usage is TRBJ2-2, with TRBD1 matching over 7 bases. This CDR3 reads CASSLNPPGGNTGELFF. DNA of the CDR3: TGTGCCAGCAGCTTAAACCCTCCAGGGGGTAACACCGGGGAGCTGTTTTTT.